This T cell receptor beta chain was captured by sequencing in a study of early T cells in non-severe SARS-CoV-2 infection (dated by TCRdb to the early 2020s). For context, the study as a whole: Because TCR sequencing was done on bulk RNA from unsorted whole blood, the alpha and beta chains could not be paired. Results and caveats for the whole study, not just this receptor: VDJdb matching was skewed toward anti-spike CD8 responses and likely underestimated virus-specific expansions, missing private and CD4 specificities.

There are 15 amino acids in the CDR3, from cysteine to phenylalanine inclusive. Only the CDR3 region is kept as DNA, spanning 45 bases read in frame from base 1. At the junction V is shortened by 3 bases and J by 6 bases; bases outside the gene matches: 3. The study was a case-control design nested within a healthcare worker cohort in London, UK, with weekly nasopharyngeal swab PCR tests and blood sampling. Between 23 and 31 March 2020, the week of the UK lockdown, healthcare workers were enrolled and then followed up weekly for as long as 16 weeks. This clonotype was detected ten times or more. The antigen this receptor binds is unknown. No clone much larger than this one lies a single base away; base qualities are absent. Libraries were made using 5' RACE. This sample was sequenced with a NextSeq 500. The TCR library protocol attached unique molecular identifiers to individual cDNA molecules to correct for sequencing error and PCR bias. TCR alpha and beta chains were both sequenced, and the abundances of alpha and beta sequences in each sample were closely correlated with each other. On the authors' methods: Decombinator V4 was used to perform V gene, J gene and CDR3 annotation of TCR sequences. TCRs were defined as expanded if a significant change between any two time points was detected under a Poisson model with p below 0.0001. Abundances of TCRs were expressed as counts per million after normalisation to the total number of TCRs sequenced in each sample. MAIT TCRs were defined by TRAV1-2 paired with TRAJ12, TRAJ20 or TRAJ33, and iNKT TCRs by TRAV10 paired with TRAJ18. VDJdb, accessed on 1 November 2021, was searched for TCRs annotated for CMV, EBV and SARS-CoV-2, and TCRs annotated for more than one antigen were excluded. TCRdb passed the public sequencing reads through fastp at Q25 and MiXCR, retaining productive beta sequences. CDR3 protein duplicates are merged, each entry listing the most common genes and DNA. The V and J calls come from TCRdb's annotation, not from the publication. For this sample there are about 36,000 distinct CDR3 sequences; under 8% appear just once. 20% to 25% of the sample comes from the top ten.

The sequence came from an adult who was a healthcare worker with PCR-confirmed SARS-CoV-2 infection or an uninfected control (not recorded which). The rearranged chain carries TRBV12-3 or TRBV12-4 and TRBJ1-6, with 9 bases matching TRBD1. This sample comprised whole blood, obtained at baseline. The CDR3 loop reads CASSFWDRVNSPLHF. At the DNA level, the sequence is TGTGCCAGCAGTTTTTGGGACAGGGTTAATTCACCCCTCCACTTT.